This T cell receptor beta chain was found in a study of blood T cell repertoires in COVID-19. For the study at large: PBMCs, B-cell-depleted T cells, or T cells provided the cDNA or gDNA that made up the material.

Profiled with immunoSEQ multiplex PCR; TCRdb holds only in-frame clones, not every one. The sample consists of 200,000 or so clones, roughly 87% of them appearing once. The CDR3 covers 14 residues. The V gene's germline CDR1 is SGHAT and CDR2 FQDESV (reference sequence). V lost 4 bases to trimming and J lost 7 bases; unmatched junction nucleotides: 7. The sequencing sample was made of PBMCs or T cells enriched from blood (not recorded which). V is TRBV11-1 and J is TRBJ2-1; 7 positions match TRBD2. The TCR sequence derives from a woman aged 35 to 49 with acute COVID-19. The CDR3 loop reads CASSYTSERNEQFF. The CDR3 DNA reads TGTGCCAGCAGCTACACTAGCGAGCGGAATGAGCAGTTCTTC.